The present TCR beta chain was sequenced within a study of T cells in localized non-small cell lung cancer. The CDR3 length is 14 residues. The V gene's germline CDR1 is MNHEY and CDR2 SVGAGI. Unmatched junction bases numbered 8, after V lost 6 bases and J lost 4 bases. Data came from immunoSEQ multiplex PCR; TCRdb stores just in-frame clones and leaves some out. The sample comprises tens of thousands of clones, around 87% of which are singletons, and less than 9% rests with the top ten. The clonotype was recovered from a woman aged 18-55 years with stage III lung adenocarcinoma. V and J are TRBV6-5 and TRBJ1-2, with 7 bases identical to TRBD1. The sequencing here drew on peripheral blood, taken before any cancer treatment. The CDR3 DNA reads as TGTGCCAGCAGCGGACAGGCGGTGGGCTATGGCTACACCTTC. Translation: CASSGQAVGYGYTF.